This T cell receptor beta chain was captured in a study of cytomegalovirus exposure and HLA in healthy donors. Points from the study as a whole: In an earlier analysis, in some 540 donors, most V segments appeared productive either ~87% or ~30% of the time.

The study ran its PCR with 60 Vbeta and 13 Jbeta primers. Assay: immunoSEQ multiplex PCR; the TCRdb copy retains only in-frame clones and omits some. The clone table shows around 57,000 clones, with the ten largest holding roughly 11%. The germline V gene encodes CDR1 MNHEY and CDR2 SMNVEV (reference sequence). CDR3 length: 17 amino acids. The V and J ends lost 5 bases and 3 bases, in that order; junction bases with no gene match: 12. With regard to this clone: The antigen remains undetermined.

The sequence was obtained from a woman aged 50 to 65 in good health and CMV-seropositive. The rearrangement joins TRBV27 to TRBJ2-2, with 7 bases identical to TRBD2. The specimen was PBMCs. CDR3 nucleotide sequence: TGTGCCAGCAGTGCCTTTTCTAGCGGCGGGGACACCGGGGAGCTGTTTTTT. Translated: CASSAFSSGGDTGELFF.